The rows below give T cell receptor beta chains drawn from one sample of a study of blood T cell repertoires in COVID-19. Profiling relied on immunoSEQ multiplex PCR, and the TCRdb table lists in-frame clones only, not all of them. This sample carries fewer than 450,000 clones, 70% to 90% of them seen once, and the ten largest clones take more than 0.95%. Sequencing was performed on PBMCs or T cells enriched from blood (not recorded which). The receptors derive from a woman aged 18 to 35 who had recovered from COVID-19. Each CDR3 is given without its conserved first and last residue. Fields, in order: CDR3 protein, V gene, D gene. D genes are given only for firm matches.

CDR3: ASTISTGENEKLF; V: TRBV5-4; D: TRBD1
CDR3: ASSEGDRDRSPNNEKLF; V: TRBV18; D: TRBD1
CDR3: ASSLLAGGFTEAF; V: TRBV27; D: TRBD1
CDR3: ASSPPAGASSDTQY; V: TRBV7-9; D: .
CDR3: AWIKMRGYGYT; V: TRBV30; D: .
CDR3: AWSAGQYSGNTIY; V: TRBV30; D: .
CDR3: ASSLGQGGYGYT; V: TRBV7-2; D: .
CDR3: ASSKDRGYQETQY; V: TRBV21-1; D: .
CDR3: ASRTLDRGTEAF; V: TRBV28; D: .
CDR3: ASSPGGTSPAY; V: TRBV4-1; D: TRBD2
CDR3: ASSSSNNPTYEQY; V: TRBV7-2; D: .
CDR3: ASSLDRGYEQY; V: TRBV11-3; D: .
CDR3: ASSLVGTGGGSGNTIY; V: TRBV7-2; D: TRBD1
CDR3: ASSLDAQPQH; V: TRBV7-9; D: .
CDR3: ASSPLSTPSEQY; V: TRBV18; D: .
CDR3: ASSYLRTGNNEQF; V: TRBV6-6; D: TRBD1
CDR3: ASSFRRENTEAF; V: TRBV4-1; D: .